This T cell receptor (beta chain) was documented in a study of shared T cell receptors in the human thymus. Data came from immunoSEQ multiplex PCR; TCRdb stores just in-frame clones and leaves some out. In the table there are 600,000 or so clones, around 87% of which are singletons. Germline loops: CDR1 LNHDA, CDR2 SQIVND (reference sequence). The CDR3 totals 15 residues. Germline trimming cut 7 bases from V and 0 bases from J; bases unmatched to any gene: 6. These sequences were also reported in another study, on human thymus T cells. That source adds: Healthy Finnish infants undergoing corrective surgery for congenital heart defects were used as donors. Related work showed strongly overlapping thymic repertoires across unrelated individuals.

Sequenced: thymocytes. This chain uses TRBV19 with TRBJ1-5; 7 nucleotides align to TRBD1. The sequence came from a boy in the first two years of life with a congenital heart defect. Here the CDR3 DNA reads TGTGCCAGTAAACCGACAGGGCGTAGCAATCAGCCCCAGCATTTT. Its protein product is CASKPTGRSNQPQHF.